The source of this T cell receptor beta chain is a study of beta chain features in type 1 diabetes. Study results and limitations: Because the template was cDNA, high-expressing cells might be over-represented.

Expressed TCRB transcripts got sequenced, as all isolated RNA was reverse transcribed. Repertoires were generated with immunoSEQ multiplex PCR, while TCRdb's copy carries only in-frame clones and drops some. This table holds 300,000 to 450,000 clones, around 19% found once. CDR1 is GTSNPN and CDR2 is SVGIG in the germline V gene (reference sequence). Trimming removed 4 bases from V and 9 bases from J, with 16 bases in between. The CDR3 covers 12 residues. Comments on this clone: The antigen is unknown.

Input material: naive CD4+ T cells from blood. The chain has TRBV30 and TRBJ2-7; tentatively, D is TRBD2 (5 bases). This clonotype originated in a woman aged 18 to 35 in good health. CDR3 region: CAWTGGGAGQYF. CDR3 nucleotide sequence: TGTGCCTGGACTGGAGGAGGTGCTGGGCAGTACTTC.